This entry lists 28 T cell receptor beta chains sequenced from one sample in a study of cytomegalovirus exposure and HLA in healthy donors. Primers: 60 Vbeta forward and 13 Jbeta reverse. The assay was immunoSEQ multiplex PCR, and TCRdb's table has in-frame clones only and misses some. The data show 270,000 or so clones, with around 90% seen just once and 1.7% held by the top ten. Input material: PBMCs. The receptors were sampled from a girl aged 2 to 10 in good health and CMV-seronegative.

This chain links TRBV2 with TRBJ2-1; weak D call: TRBD2 (6 bases). The CDR3 is 15 amino acids. V lost 9 bases and J 0 bases, leaving 15 bases between the germline ends. Germline CDR1 and CDR2: SNHLY and FYNNEI. Here the CDR3 DNA reads TGTGCCAGTCTCTTAGCGGAAACCTCCTACAATGAGCAGTTCTTC. Protein product: CASLLAETSYNEQFF.

This chain uses TRBV7-3 with TRBJ2-2; D might be TRBD2 (7 bases). V was clipped by 5 bases and J by 1 base, with 14 bases between them. From germline, CDR1 is SGHTA and CDR2 FQGTGA. The CDR3 has 16 amino acids. This CDR3 reads CASSTAGGQNTGELFF. The CDR3, as DNA: TGTGCCAGCAGCACCGCCGGGGGGCAGAACACCGGGGAGCTGTTTTTT.

CDR3 coding DNA: TGTGCCAGCAGCTTAGTGTTCAGGGTCTACGAGCAGTACTTC. Its translation: CASSLVFRVYEQYF. The chain is built from TRBV7-2 and TRBJ2-7, with D perhaps matching TRBD1 (5 bases). This CDR3 comprises 14 residues. In germline, CDR1 is SGHTA, CDR2 FQGNSA. Trimming left V 1 base short and J 3 bases short, with 10 bases between.

The CDR3 DNA reads TGTGCCAGCTCACCCTATCCCTATAGCACAGATACGCAGTATTTT. This codes for CASSPYPYSTDTQYF. This chain connects TRBV18 to TRBJ2-3; D is ambiguous. Between the trimmed V and J ends, which lost 3 bases and 0 bases, there was a span of 10 bases. The CDR3 runs 15 residues. Germline V gene sequence: CDR1 KGHSH, CDR2 LQKENI.

This chain connects TRBV5-4 to TRBJ2-3; 14 bases match TRBD2. Germline-derived CDR1 and CDR2 are SGHNT and YYREEE (reference sequence). The ends lost 3 bases at V and 5 bases at J; junction bases unmatched: 11. This CDR3 has 18 residues. CDR3 DNA sequence: TGTGCCAGCAGCTCGGGACTAGCGGGGGTCCCGAGTGAAGATACGCAGTATTTT. Amino acids: CASSSGLAGVPSEDTQYF.

The chain employs TRBV10-3 and TRBJ2-7, with TRBD1 matching 10 bases. The germline CDR1 and CDR2 sequences are ENHRY and SYGVKD. The CDR3 spans 14 residues. V dropped 5 bases and J dropped 5; count of bases not matched to a gene: 6. The CDR3 loop is CAISNDRGLHEQYF. DNA of the CDR3: TGTGCCATCAGTAACGACAGGGGGCTCCACGAGCAGTACTTC.

The CDR3 sequence is CASSFGSIYGYTF. The CDR3 coding sequence is TGTGCCAGCAGCTTCGGGTCAATCTATGGCTACACCTTC. This sequence joins TRBV5-4 and TRBJ1-2; D is unclear. The germline CDR1 and CDR2 sequences are SGHNT and YYREEE (reference sequence). V lost 2 bases to trimming and J lost 4 bases, with 9 bases between them. CDR3 length: 13 amino acids.

The genes are TRBV6-5 and TRBJ2-5; the D gene is possibly TRBD1 (5 bases). The J call is uncertain, as TRBJ2-7 better fits the DNA end. CDR1 MNHEY and CDR2 SVGAGI come from the germline V gene. The CDR3 totals 14 residues. CDR3: CASSYGQGSYEQYF. For the CDR3, the DNA is TGTGCCAGCAGTTACGGGCAGGGCTCCTACGAGCAGTACTTC.

This clone turned up a few times. CDR3 amino acids: CASSQKRGSEQYF. For the CDR3, the DNA is TGTGCCAGCAGCCAAAAGAGGGGGTCCGAGCAGTACTTC. The rearrangement uses TRBV14 and TRBJ2-7, with D possibly matching TRBD1 (6 bases). V lost 2 bases and J lost 6, with 11 bases in between. Germline V gene lookup returns CDR1 SGHDN and CDR2 FVKESK. The CDR3 contains 13 residues.

The genes are TRBV2 and TRBJ1-5; D perhaps matches TRBD1 (6 bases). The germline CDR1 and CDR2 sequences are SNHLY and FYNNEI. Trimming left V 6 bases short and J 6 bases short, with 15 bases between. This CDR3 is built from 14 residues. CDR3 DNA: TGTGCCAGCAGCAGTGAGAGGGGGGGTCAGCCCCAGCATTTT. This translates into CASSSERGGQPQHF.

V is TRBV7-9 and J is TRBJ2-1, with 8 bases fitting TRBD1. This CDR3 is built from 13 residues. Trimming took 5 bases from V and 5 from J; bases not matched to a gene: 2. Looked up from germline, CDR1 is SEHNR and CDR2 is FQNEAQ (reference sequence). The CDR3 here is CASSPDRDNEQFF. Here the CDR3 DNA reads TGTGCCAGCAGCCCGGACAGGGACAATGAGCAGTTCTTC.

The chain couples TRBV7-2 to TRBJ1-1, with TRBD1 matching 12 bases. This CDR3 region has 15 residues. V was pared by 4 bases and J by 5 bases, with 5 bases of the junction left unmatched. Per germline, CDR1 SGHTA and CDR2 FQGNSA. The CDR3 loop is CASSWGQGAVTEAFF. CDR3 bases: TGTGCCAGCAGCTGGGGACAGGGGGCGGTGACTGAAGCTTTCTTT.

The J gene is TRBJ1-5, the V gene TRBV9; tentatively, D is TRBD1 (5 bases). V lost 7 bases, J lost 0 bases, and 17 bases lay in between. This CDR3 has 16 residues. In germline, CDR1 is SGDLS, CDR2 YYNGEE. CDR3 amino acids: CASWGACLFSNQPQHF. CDR3 coding DNA: TGTGCCAGCTGGGGCGCTTGCCTTTTTAGCAATCAGCCCCAGCATTTT.

V usage is TRBV4-1 and J usage is TRBJ2-7; no reliable D call. Germline V gives CDR1 MGHRA, CDR2 YSYEKL. The CDR3 length is 14 residues. The germline V and J ends were trimmed by 2 bases and 4 bases, with 12 bases remaining between them. The CDR3 bases are TGCGCCAGCAGCCAACAAGCCGATTGGTACGAGCAGTACTTC. It codes for CASSQQADWYEQYF.

The rearrangement links TRBV7-8 to TRBJ2-1, with a tentative D call TRBD1 (6 bases). This CDR3 contains 12 residues. The germline V gene has CDR1 SGHVS and CDR2 FQNEAQ. V was cut by 1 base and J by 10 bases, with 8 bases left in between. CDR3: CASSLVGAEQFF. CDR3 coding DNA: TGTGCCAGCAGCTTAGTGGGGGCAGAGCAGTTCTTC.

The rearrangement joins TRBV29-1 to TRBJ1-2; 7 positions match TRBD1. Per the germline V gene, CDR1 is SQVTM and CDR2 is ANQGSEA. V trimming: 3 bases; J trimming: 8 bases; junction bases outside the gene matches: 12. The CDR3 sequence is 14 residues long. CDR3 loop: CSVDVEGARPGYTF. Here the CDR3 DNA reads TGCAGCGTTGATGTGGAGGGGGCGCGTCCAGGCTACACCTTC.

V is TRBV6-1 and J is TRBJ1-3; perhaps TRBD1 as D (5 bases). Germline V gene sequence: CDR1 MNHNS, CDR2 SASEGT. V was trimmed by 4 bases and J by 0 bases, leaving 13 bases between them. The CDR3 length is 16 residues. The CDR3 spells CASSAFMGHSGNTIYF. CDR3 bases: TGTGCCAGCAGTGCTTTTATGGGGCACTCTGGAAACACCATATATTTT.

The chain recombines TRBV5-6 with TRBJ2-4; 7 bases fit TRBD2. V lost 0 bases, J lost 1 base, and 4 bases stayed unmatched. This CDR3 has 16 residues. The germline V gene has CDR1 SGHDT and CDR2 YYEEEE. CDR3 loop: CASSLAAGAAKNIQYF. CDR3 nucleotides: TGTGCCAGCAGCTTGGCCGCGGGAGCCGCCAAAAACATTCAGTACTTC.

The chain employs TRBV11-2 and TRBJ1-2, with D possibly being TRBD1 (5 bases). CDR3 length: 13 amino acids. Germline lookup yields CDR1 SGHAT and CDR2 FQNNGV. V was trimmed by 3 bases and J by 10 bases, leaving 15 bases between them. The CDR3: CASSFQGGGDYTF. CDR3 DNA: TGTGCCAGCAGCTTCCAGGGTGGTGGCGACTACACCTTC.

The chain has TRBV16 and TRBJ1-2; TRBD1 agrees at 7 bases. CDR1 and CDR2 from the germline V gene are KGHSY and FQNENV. The CDR3 has 15 amino acids. Trimming cost V 0 bases and J 5 bases; bases outside gene matches: 6. Here the CDR3 reads CASSQSTGNGYGYTF. CDR3 sequence (DNA): TGTGCCAGCAGCCAATCGACAGGGAACGGGTATGGCTACACCTTC.

This chain joins TRBV11-2 and TRBJ2-1, with 8 bases identical to TRBD1. Trimming took 5 bases from V and 15 from J; bases not matched to a gene: 9. The CDR3 consists of 12 residues. Germline values: CDR1 SGHAT, CDR2 FQNNGV. DNA of the CDR3: TGTGCCAGCAGCCAGGGGGCTTCCCCTGGGTTCTTC. Translating gives CASSQGASPGFF.

This clone occurred once. This chain connects TRBV5-8 to TRBJ1-6; 10 bases match TRBD1. This CDR3 is built from 15 residues. The germline gives CDR1 SGHTS, CDR2 YDEGEE. V trimming: 2 bases; J trimming: 5 bases; junction bases outside the gene matches: 1. The CDR3 DNA is TGTGCCAGCAGCTTTGGACAGGGGGATAATTCACCCCTCCACTTT. It encodes CASSFGQGDNSPLHF.

This clone was observed a single time. The chain links TRBV30 to TRBJ2-5; possibly TRBD2 for D (5 bases). CDR3 length: 18 residues. Germline V gene sequence: CDR1 GTSNPN, CDR2 SVGIG (reference sequence). Trimming removed 0 bases at V and 2 bases at J, with 22 bases between. DNA of the CDR3: TGTGCCTGGAGTGTACGCTGGTGGGAACTTGAGGGACAAGAGACCCAGTACTTC. Amino acid sequence: CAWSVRWWELEGQETQYF.

This rearrangement joins TRBV28 to TRBJ1-2; 7 bases are a match to TRBD1. With V trimmed by 5 bases and J by 3 bases, 6 bases remained unmatched. This CDR3 region has 14 residues. Germline assignment: CDR1 MDHEN and CDR2 SYDVKM. DNA for the CDR3: TGTGCCAGCAGTCAACAGGGGATTGACTATGGCTACACCTTC. It codes for CASSQQGIDYGYTF.

Comments on this clone: The conserved closing phenylalanine or tryptophan is absent in this CDR3, likely reflecting a read error. No DNA is shown, since the ends of the CDR3 on it are uncertain; the CDR3 is the one TCRdb lists. The chain has TRBV21-1 and TRBJ2-3; TRBD2, as called in the table, went unchecked against the DNA. TRBV21-1 is annotated as a pseudogene. The CDR3 is 9 residues long, counting both termini. CDR3 residues: CASSKEPIE.

The chain uses TRBV11-2 and TRBJ2-7, with D maybe TRBD1 (5 bases). The V and J ends lost 3 bases and 3 bases respectively, with 12 bases between them. Germline loops: CDR1 SGHAT, CDR2 FQNNGV. There are 14 residues in the CDR3. CDR3 DNA: TGTGCCAGCAGCTTGTCGACAGAAGGCTACGAGCAGTACTTC. This translates into CASSLSTEGYEQYF. Based on the CDR3 plus reference TRBV11-2 and TRBJ2-7, the full variable domain is EAGVAQSPRYKIIEKRQSVAFWCNPISGHATLYWYQQILGQGPKLLIQFQNNGVVDDSQLPKDRFSAERLKGVDSTLKIQPAKLEDSAVYLCASSLSTEGYEQYFGPGTRLTVT.

The chain carries TRBV10-2 and TRBJ1-5, with D tentatively TRBD1 (5 bases). Germline CDR1 is WSHSY and CDR2 is SAAADI. V dropped 7 bases and J dropped 3 bases, with 10 bases sitting between them. The CDR3 has 13 amino acids. CDR3 coding DNA: TGCGCCAGCACCCAGGGTTCCAATCAGCCCCAGCATTTT. Translation gives CASTQGSNQPQHF.

The gene calls are TRBV11-1 and TRBJ1-6; tentatively, D is TRBD1 (6 bases). V dropped 5 bases and J dropped 6 bases, with 14 bases sitting between them. CDR3 length: 15 amino acids. Per germline, CDR1 SGHAT and CDR2 FQDESV (reference sequence). Here the CDR3 reads CASSPPGRGNSPLHF. The DNA of the CDR3 is TGTGCCAGCAGCCCCCCCGGCAGGGGTAATTCACCCCTCCACTTT.